This T cell receptor beta chain was sequenced in a study of blood T cells in healthy people across ages (dated by TCRdb to between 2014 and 2017). For context, the study as a whole: Template switching captured roughly one uniquely barcoded TCR beta cDNA molecule per two T cells in model experiments. The donors were divided into four age groups: young (average 16 years), middle-aged (under 40), aged (about 60) and long-lived (approximately 74). For two donors (one aged 18 to 30 and one aged 80 or older), the study analyzed two additional independent replicas of 1 million unique cDNA reads from the same blood draw. To avoid experimental bias, donors of different ages were spread randomly across the sequencing lanes. Using deep sequencing normalized with unique cDNA molecular identifiers, the study measured how TCR beta repertoire diversity changes with age.

The method was 5' RACE. Sequencing was performed on an Illumina HiSeq 2500. A second roughly 6 to 11 cycle PCR used a sample-barcoded 5' primer and a J-beta primer mix. Each TCR beta cDNA molecule received a unique molecular identifier from a template-switch 5' adaptor carrying 12 random nucleotides. At least 2.5 million CDR3-containing paired-end reads were obtained from each sample. The Mint cDNA synthesis kit, primed by a TRBC-specific oligonucleotide, was used to synthesize first-strand cDNA from all RNA. Following uracil-DNA glycosylase treatment, all cDNA underwent a first 18-cycle PCR with the universal primers M1SS and BC2_uni_R. The original pipeline was this. Normalization of each sample was performed by random selection of 1 million high-quality reads, each carrying a distinct molecular identifier. Reads with shared molecular identifiers were discarded instead of being binned into consensus sequences. MiTCR, with a Q25 quality threshold and the strictest error-elimination algorithm, was used for CDR3 identification, clonotype clustering and error correction. A nonparametric unseen species model with Euler transformation was used to estimate lower-bound total TCR beta diversity. TCRdb reprocessing: public reads trimmed at Q25 with fastp, clones called with MiXCR, in-frame beta chains kept. One record per CDR3 amino acid sequence lists the most common genes and DNA. The V and J calls come from TCRdb's annotation, not from the publication. Here the sample has about 770,000 distinct CDR3 sequences; roughly 44% occur a single time. The leading ten clones occupy roughly 18% of the sample.

Spanning cysteine to phenylalanine, the CDR3 consists of 13 amino acids. The sequence is cut down to CDR3 DNA, 39 bases in frame from base 1. V was cut back by 2 bases and J by 6 bases, leaving a gap of 8 bases between them. Systemically healthy Caucasian individuals from Russia, 39 in total and aged roughly 6 to 90 years, were included as donors. Approximately 10 milliliters of peripheral blood were collected from each donor into EDTA-treated Vacutainer tubes. Ficoll-Paque density-gradient centrifugation was used to isolate PBMCs, with at least 6.5 million obtained per sample. Trizol reagent was used to extract total RNA from the PBMCs, yielding at least 5 micrograms per sample. The percentages of naive CD45RAhigh/CD27high T cells were determined by flow cytometry on a PBMC aliquot from every donor. What the research found in general, with its limitations: Since profiling was done on bulk unsorted PBMCs, naive and antigen-experienced compartments could not be conclusively compared. Estimates of total diversity from one million sequenced T cells were regarded as lower bounds and underestimates. Compared with the aged group, the long-lived group had more naive CD4+ T cells, fewer expanded clones and increased TCR diversity, a pattern suggesting age selection. As age increased, observed TCR beta diversity per million T cells dropped in a roughly linear way, and a significant reduction was already evident by age about 40. The percentage of naive T cells measured by flow cytometry correlated strongly with observed TCR beta diversity. Donor CMV infection status was unknown, potentially confounding age-related changes in expanded clonotypes.

This clonotype has a count of ten or more. Its antigen is currently not known. Nothing much larger sits one base from this clone, and base qualities are not available. The V gene is TRBV12-3 or TRBV12-4 and the J gene is TRBJ2-4; the D gene is perhaps TRBD1, on 6 matching bases. The receptor was isolated from a man between 60 and 75 years old in good health. Source material: blood. The nucleotide sequence reads TGTGCCAGCAGTTTAATCAGGGGAAACATTCAGTACTTC. Translated, it gives CASSLIRGNIQYF.